This T cell receptor (beta chain) was recovered during a study of human T cells and chemical hapten exposure. Described time point: patch test 2, 6 weeks after DPC sensitization. As for treatment: therapeutic diphenylcyclopropenone sensitization with weekly scalp DPC. The sample holds a few counts of this clonotype. MiXCR, run by TCRdb on the RACE reads, gives a single entry per CDR3 protein. This sample has over 70,000 distinct CDR3 sequences; 8.5% occur once, and the top ten carry under 3.5%. This CDR3 comprises 16 residues. V dropped 1 base and J dropped 2; count of bases not matched to a gene: 5. Per germline, CDR1 SGHVS and CDR2 FQNEAQ.

Sequenced material: whole blood, taken in connection with sensitization to the hapten diphenylcyclopropenone (DPC). The receptor's source is a woman aged 50 to 60 with alopecia areata. Some clones in this sample may be carry-over from other donors' samples. The V call is TRBV7-8, the J call TRBJ2-3; 8 nucleotides line up with TRBD2. CDR3: CASSLGPGGATDTQYF. The CDR3 coding sequence is TGTGCCAGCAGCTTAGGCCCGGGGGGGGCCACAGATACGCAGTATTTT.